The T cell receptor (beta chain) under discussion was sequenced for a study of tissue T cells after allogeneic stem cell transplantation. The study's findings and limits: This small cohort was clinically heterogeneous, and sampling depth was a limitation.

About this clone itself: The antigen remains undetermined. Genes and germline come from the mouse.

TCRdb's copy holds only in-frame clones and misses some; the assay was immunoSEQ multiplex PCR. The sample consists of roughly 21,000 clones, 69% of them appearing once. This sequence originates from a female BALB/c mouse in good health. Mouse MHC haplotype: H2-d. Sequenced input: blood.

CDR3: CASRQGDANTEVFF. CDR3 bases read: TGTGCCAGCAGGCAGGGGGATGCAAACACAGAAGTCTTC. This chain joins TRBV14 and TRBJ1-1; 7 nucleotides align to TRBD1. The read halts 1 residue ahead of the CDR3 end, with the missing end drawn from the germline J gene. This CDR3 is 14 amino acids long. The ends lost 5 bases at V and 0 bases at J; junction bases unmatched: 4. CDR1 is SGHDT and CDR2 is FRDEAV in the germline V gene.